This entry concerns a single T cell receptor beta chain. What it binds is unknown. The data derive from a study of blood T cells in healthy people across ages. General study findings and limits: Higher diversity and more naive CD4+ cells were features of long-lived donors, compared to aged donors.

Next came a second PCR, run for about 7 to 11 cycles, which used a sample-barcoded 5' primer along with a J-beta primer mix. TCRdb itself ran the 5' RACE reads through MiXCR, one entry per CDR3 protein. Of roughly 800,000 distinct CDR3 sequences detected, 58% appear once; the ten largest clones hold roughly 22%. This CDR3 is built from 13 residues. Looked up from germline, CDR1 is DFQATT and CDR2 is SNEGSKA (reference sequence). V lost 2 bases and J lost 4, with 11 bases in between. Researchers isolated at least 7 million PBMCs per sample. This TCR came from a man between 25 and 39 years old in good health. The chain employs TRBV20-1 and TRBJ1-2; D remains unclear. Sequenced sample: blood. CDR3 amino acids: CSARNWQTYGYTF. In nucleotides, the CDR3 is TGCAGTGCTAGAAATTGGCAAACCTATGGCTACACCTTC.